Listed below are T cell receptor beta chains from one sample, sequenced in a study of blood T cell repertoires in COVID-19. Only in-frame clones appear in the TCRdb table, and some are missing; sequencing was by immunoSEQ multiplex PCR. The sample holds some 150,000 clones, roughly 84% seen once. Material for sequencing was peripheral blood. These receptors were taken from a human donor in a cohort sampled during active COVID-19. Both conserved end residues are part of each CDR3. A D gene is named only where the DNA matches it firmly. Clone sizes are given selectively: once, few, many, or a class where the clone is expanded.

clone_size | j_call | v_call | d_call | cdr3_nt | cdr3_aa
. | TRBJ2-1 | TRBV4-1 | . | TGCGCCAGCAGCCAAGCCCAGACTGATTACAATGAGCAGTTCTTC | CASSQAQTDYNEQFF
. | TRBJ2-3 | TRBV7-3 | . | TGTGCCAGCAGCTATACAGGGCACACAGATACGCAGTATTTT | CASSYTGHTDTQYF
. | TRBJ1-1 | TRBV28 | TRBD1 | TGTGCCAGCAGTTCGCCACCCCTCCGGGTCGGGACAGGGGGCTCTGACACTGAAGCTTTCTTT | CASSSPPLRVGTGGSDTEAFF
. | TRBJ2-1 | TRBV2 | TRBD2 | TGTGCCAGCAGTCAGACCGGGACTAGCGGCCTCAATGAGCAGTTCTTC | CASSQTGTSGLNEQFF
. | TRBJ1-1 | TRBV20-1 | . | TGCAGTGCTAAGACAGAGGAAGCTTTCTTT | CSAKTEEAFF
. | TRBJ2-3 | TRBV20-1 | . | TGCAGTGCTAGGGAGAATACGCAGTATTTT | CSARENTQYF
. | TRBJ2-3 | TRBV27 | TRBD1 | TGTGCCAGCAGTGCCGGGACAGGGGGCAAAGATACGCAGTATTTT | CASSAGTGGKDTQYF
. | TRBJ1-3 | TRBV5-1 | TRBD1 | TGCGCCAGCAGCTTGGATATGACAGGGGAGAGCACCATATATTTT | CASSLDMTGESTIYF
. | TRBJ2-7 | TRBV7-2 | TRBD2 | TGTGCCAGCAGCATGCCAAACCGGGGGGGCCGCGAGCAGTACTTC | CASSMPNRGGREQYF
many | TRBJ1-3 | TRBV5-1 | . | TGCGCCAGCAGCTTGCTAGGAGGGGTCGCTGGAAACACCATATATTTT | CASSLLGGVAGNTIYF
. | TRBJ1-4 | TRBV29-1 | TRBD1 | TGCAGCGGGGCGGACAGGGAACGGCAAAAACTGTTTTTT | CSGADRERQKLFF
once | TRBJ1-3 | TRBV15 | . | TGTGCCACCAGCAGAGATCGGGGAGGGGCTGGAAACACCATATATTTT | CATSRDRGGAGNTIYF
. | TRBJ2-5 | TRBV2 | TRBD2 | TGTGCCAGCAGACCACCGGGACTAGCGGGGGTAGGGACCCAGTACTTC | CASRPPGLAGVGTQYF
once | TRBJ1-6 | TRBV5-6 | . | TGTGCCAGCACCCTGGGACTTAGCTCCTATAATTCACCCCTCCACTTT | CASTLGLSSYNSPLHF
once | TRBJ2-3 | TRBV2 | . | TGTGCCAGCAGTGACGCAGGGGCAGATACGCAGTATTTT | CASSDAGADTQYF